The rows below give T cell receptor beta chains drawn from one sample of a study of T cells in Graves' hyperthyroidism and ophthalmopathy. TCRdb redid the calling of the multiplex PCR reads with MiXCR, one entry per CDR3 protein. In the table there are approximately 600,000 distinct CDR3 sequences, roughly 16% of which are singletons. The sequenced sample consisted of blood. These TCRs come from a woman in her twenties or thirties with Graves' hyperthyroidism. CDR3s include the opening cysteine and the closing phenylalanine or tryptophan. The order of the fields is V gene, J gene, clone size, D gene, CDR3 protein, CDR3 DNA. A D gene is named only where the DNA matches it firmly. Only part of the rows carry a size: once, few, many, or a class if the clone is expanded.

>TRBV27|TRBJ2-4|many|.
CASSSAGEAKNIQYF
TGTGCCAGCAGTTCCGCAGGGGAAGCCAAAAACATTCAGTACTTC
>TRBV28|TRBJ1-2|.|.
CASMEGNYGYTF
TGTGCCAGCATGGAGGGAAACTATGGCTACACCTTC
>TRBV2|TRBJ2-5|many|.
CASSEGAWTKETQYF
TGTGCCAGCAGTGAAGGGGCGTGGACTAAAGAGACCCAGTACTTC
>TRBV3-1|TRBJ2-1|many|.
CASSQERQWANEQFF
TGTGCCAGCAGCCAAGAGAGACAGTGGGCCAATGAGCAGTTCTTC
>TRBV20-1|TRBJ2-2|few|TRBD2
CSAASGAGVNTGELFF
TGCAGTGCTGCATCTGGGGCGGGAGTGAACACCGGGGAGCTGTTTTTT
>TRBV20-1|TRBJ2-7|.|TRBD2
CSAEYGTSGSYEQYF
TGCAGTGCTGAATACGGGACTAGCGGTTCCTACGAGCAGTACTTC
>TRBV20-1|TRBJ2-1|few|.
CSARGRFPNEQFF
TGCAGTGCTAGGGGCAGATTTCCCAATGAGCAGTTCTTC
>TRBV6-1|TRBJ1-3|few|.
CASRSGALSSSGNTIYF
TGTGCCAGCAGGTCCGGGGCTCTTTCTAGCTCTGGAAACACCATATATTTT
>TRBV28|TRBJ1-2|many|.
CASSSALLNTNYGYTF
TGTGCCAGCAGTTCCGCACTCCTCAATACTAACTATGGCTACACCTTC
>TRBV4-1|TRBJ2-7|many|TRBD2
CASSQDGVAGEEQYF
TGCGCCAGCAGCCAAGATGGGGTAGCGGGAGAGGAGCAGTACTTC
>TRBV11-3|TRBJ2-5|many|TRBD2
CASSLPAGGRETQYF
TGTGCCAGCAGTTTACCGGCGGGAGGTCGAGAGACCCAGTACTTC
>TRBV12-3/TRBV12-4|TRBJ2-5|many|TRBD2
CASSFLAGGLETQYF
TGTGCCAGCAGTTTTCTAGCGGGAGGCCTAGAGACCCAGTACTTC
>TRBV27|TRBJ1-5|few|.
CASSSHQSSNQPQHF
TGTGCCAGCAGTTCACATCAGAGCAGCAATCAGCCCCAGCATTTT
>TRBV6-1|TRBJ2-1|.|TRBD2
CASKGGLAGINEQFF
TGTGCCAGCAAAGGGGGACTAGCGGGAATCAATGAGCAGTTCTTC
>TRBV28|TRBJ2-7|many|TRBD1
CASSPTTGLSITLSYEQYF
TGTGCCAGCAGTCCTACGACAGGGCTCTCGATCACCCTCTCCTACGAGCAGTACTTC